The clone carrying this TCR beta chain was detected ten times or more. Its antigen is unidentified. Amplification targeted TCR beta CDR3 regions from RNA transcripts. The TCR CDR3 first-round RT-PCR relied on the HTBI primer set. TCRdb reprocessed the multiplex PCR reads with MiXCR, giving one entry per CDR3 protein. This table has about 560,000 distinct CDR3 sequences, 15% to 19% appearing once. Between the trimmed V and J ends, which lost 1 base and 0 bases, there was a span of 12 bases. CDR1 and CDR2 from the germline V gene are SEHNR and FQNEAQ (reference sequence). The CDR3 loop spans 16 amino acids. This sample stems from a study of T cells in Graves' hyperthyroidism and ophthalmopathy. Study-wide background: Blood was drawn when the patient was first diagnosed and still untreated. Regarding the study as a whole: Blood also contained most expanded thyroid clonotypes above 0.001.

The chain is built from TRBV7-9 and TRBJ2-5; D remains ambiguous. Sequenced sample: blood. This TCR was recovered from a woman in her 30s with Graves' hyperthyroidism. The CDR3 DNA is TGTGCCAGCAGCTTAGTGGGCCGGCAGGACCAAGAGACCCAGTACTTC. Translated: CASSLVGRQDQETQYF.